A selection of T cell receptor beta chains follows, all from one sample in a study of T cell changes during pregnancy in multiple sclerosis. Data came from immunoSEQ multiplex PCR; TCRdb stores just in-frame clones and leaves some out. The repertoire holds under 35,000 clones, about 91% seen once, with almost 6.5% in the top ten. Material: CD8+ T cells from peripheral blood mononuclear cells, obtained in the second trimester of pregnancy. Every receptor here comes from a female donor with multiple sclerosis, enrolled in a pregnancy study. The CDR3 runs from the conserved cysteine through the conserved F or W. D genes are given only for firm matches. Size values are once, few and many counts, or a class for expanded clones, and some rows have none.

size: medium-sized
D: TRBD1
J: TRBJ2-2
V: TRBV27
CDR3: CASMTGDAGELFF
DNA: TGTGCCAGCATGACAGGGGACGCCGGGGAGCTGTTTTTT

size: few
D: TRBD2
J: TRBJ2-7
V: TRBV7-9
CDR3: CASSRRTSGIESHEQYF
DNA: TGTGCCAGCAGCCGTCGGACTAGCGGGATAGAATCCCACGAGCAGTACTTC

size: NA
D: NA
J: TRBJ1-2
V: TRBV7-9
CDR3: CASSLLPANYGYTF
DNA: TGTGCCAGCAGCTTACTCCCAGCTAACTATGGCTACACCTTC

size: NA
D: TRBD1
J: TRBJ2-7
V: TRBV4-3
CDR3: CASSQAHGDSSYEQYF
DNA: TGCGCCAGCAGCCAAGCTCATGGGGACAGCTCCTACGAGCAGTACTTC

size: NA
D: TRBD2
J: TRBJ2-1
V: TRBV4-2
CDR3: CASSQQGLAGGNEQFF
DNA: TGTGCCAGCAGCCAACAGGGACTAGCGGGAGGGAATGAGCAGTTCTTC

size: NA
D: TRBD2
J: TRBJ2-2
V: TRBV9
CDR3: CASSQGLAGLNTGELFF
DNA: TGTGCCAGCAGTCAGGGACTAGCGGGGTTGAACACCGGGGAGCTGTTTTTT

size: NA
D: TRBD2
J: TRBJ2-7
V: TRBV7-3
CDR3: CASSQDIYGGSEEQYF
DNA: TGTGCCAGCAGCCAAGATATCTACGGCGGGAGCGAGGAGCAGTACTTC

size: once
D: TRBD2
J: TRBJ2-1
V: TRBV28
CDR3: CASSSPGSGRWYNEQFF
DNA: TGTGCCAGCAGTTCCCCGGGTAGCGGGAGGTGGTACAATGAGCAGTTCTTC

size: NA
D: NA
J: TRBJ2-7
V: TRBV28
CDR3: CASKSALGASAEQYF
DNA: TGTGCCAGCAAGTCTGCTTTGGGGGCGTCTGCGGAGCAGTACTTC

size: once
D: TRBD2
J: TRBJ2-1
V: TRBV7-9
CDR3: CASSLESSGKNYNEQFF
DNA: TGTGCCAGCAGCTTAGAGTCTAGCGGGAAGAACTACAATGAGCAGTTCTTC

size: NA
D: TRBD1
J: TRBJ1-1
V: TRBV9
CDR3: CASSSNRGNTEAFF
DNA: TGTGCCAGCAGCTCAAACAGGGGTAACACTGAAGCTTTCTTT

size: NA
D: TRBD2
J: TRBJ2-3
V: TRBV5-4
CDR3: CASSRGTSGTDTQYF
DNA: TGTGCCAGCAGCCGAGGGACTAGCGGCACAGATACGCAGTATTTT

size: NA
D: TRBD1
J: TRBJ1-5
V: TRBV4-3
CDR3: CASSQDRAGGQPQHF
DNA: TGCGCCAGCAGCCAAGATAGGGCAGGGGGTCAGCCCCAGCATTTT

size: NA
D: NA
J: TRBJ2-1
V: TRBV4-1
CDR3: CASSHLGNEQFF
DNA: TGCGCCAGCAGCCATCTAGGCAATGAGCAGTTCTTC

size: NA
D: NA
J: TRBJ2-7
V: TRBV29-1
CDR3: CSVDGGTETYEQYF
DNA: TGCAGCGTTGATGGAGGGACTGAGACCTACGAGCAGTACTTC

size: NA
D: TRBD1
J: TRBJ1-5
V: TRBV6-1
CDR3: CASRADRSSNQPQHF
DNA: TGTGCCAGCAGGGCGGACAGGTCAAGCAATCAGCCCCAGCATTTT

size: NA
D: TRBD1
J: TRBJ2-7
V: TRBV19
CDR3: CASSTDREAYEQYF
DNA: TGTGCCAGTAGTACCGACAGGGAAGCCTACGAGCAGTACTTC

size: medium-sized
D: NA
J: TRBJ2-3
V: TRBV7-2
CDR3: CASKGGGSGADTQYF
DNA: TGTGCCAGCAAGGGGGGCGGGAGTGGCGCAGATACGCAGTATTTT

size: NA
D: TRBD1
J: TRBJ2-1
V: TRBV6-7
CDR3: CASSYSRQGARNEQFF
DNA: TGTGCCAGCAGTTACTCTAGACAGGGGGCAAGAAATGAGCAGTTCTTC

size: NA
D: NA
J: TRBJ2-7
V: TRBV4-3
CDR3: CASSQGYDYRPSYEQYF
DNA: TGCGCCAGCAGCCAAGGGTACGACTACCGACCGAGCTACGAGCAGTACTTC

size: NA
D: NA
J: TRBJ1-1
V: TRBV19
CDR3: CASRTPGNTEAFF
DNA: TGTGCCAGTCGGACTCCAGGGAACACTGAAGCTTTCTTT

size: NA
D: TRBD1
J: TRBJ2-1
V: TRBV19
CDR3: CATDKQGAQFF
DNA: TGTGCCACAGACAAACAGGGGGCTCAGTTCTTC

size: few
D: NA
J: TRBJ1-4
V: TRBV15
CDR3: CATGRGSNEKLFF
DNA: TGTGCCACGGGCCGGGGGTCTAATGAAAAACTGTTTTTT

size: NA
D: NA
J: TRBJ2-3
V: TRBV7-8
CDR3: CASSLPSREWGDTPSTDTQYF
DNA: TGTGCCAGCAGCTTACCGTCTAGGGAGTGGGGAGACACACCTAGCACAGATACGCAGTATTTT

size: NA
D: TRBD1
J: TRBJ1-3
V: TRBV6-1
CDR3: CASSVQGGTGNTIYF
DNA: TGTGCCAGCAGTGTACAGGGGGGCACTGGAAACACCATATATTTT

size: NA
D: TRBD2
J: TRBJ2-7
V: TRBV5-1
CDR3: CASSVTSGYEQYF
DNA: TGCGCCAGCAGCGTGACTAGCGGATACGAGCAGTACTTC

size: NA
D: TRBD1
J: TRBJ2-2
V: TRBV25-1
CDR3: CATGTAFTGELFF
DNA: TGTGCCACCGGGACAGCTTTCACCGGGGAGCTGTTTTTT

size: few
D: TRBD1
J: TRBJ2-1
V: TRBV6-4
CDR3: CASQAGTGGHNEQFF
DNA: TGTGCCAGCCAGGCCGGGACAGGGGGCCACAATGAGCAGTTCTTC

size: NA
D: NA
J: TRBJ2-7
V: TRBV5-4
CDR3: CASSLEVSPYEQYF
DNA: TGTGCCAGCAGCTTGGAAGTTAGCCCCTACGAGCAGTACTTC

size: NA
D: TRBD2
J: TRBJ2-7
V: TRBV5-1
CDR3: CASSFPTGTSGSSYEQYF
DNA: TGCGCCAGCAGCTTCCCAACCGGGACTAGCGGGTCCTCCTACGAGCAGTACTTC

size: NA
D: NA
J: TRBJ2-2
V: TRBV4-3
CDR3: CASSQDPLGSTGELFF
DNA: TGCGCCAGCAGCCAAGATCCGTTAGGGAGCACCGGGGAGCTGTTTTTT

size: NA
D: TRBD1
J: TRBJ2-5
V: TRBV27
CDR3: CASTRTGSETQYF
DNA: TGTGCCAGCACCAGGACAGGGTCCGAGACCCAGTACTTC

size: NA
D: NA
J: TRBJ1-1
V: TRBV6-5
CDR3: CASSYGITANTEAFF
DNA: TGTGCCAGCAGTTACGGTATAACAGCGAACACTGAAGCTTTCTTT

size: NA
D: NA
J: TRBJ2-2
V: TRBV6-4
CDR3: CASSDSGGINTGELFF
DNA: TGTGCCAGCAGTGACTCGGGCGGGATAAACACCGGGGAGCTGTTTTTT

size: NA
D: TRBD2
J: TRBJ2-1
V: TRBV13
CDR3: CASGTSGHNEQFF
DNA: TGTGCCAGCGGGACTAGCGGACACAATGAGCAGTTCTTC

size: NA
D: TRBD1
J: TRBJ2-7
V: TRBV28
CDR3: CATSIRDRGTYEQYF
DNA: TGTGCCACCTCTATCCGGGACAGGGGGACCTACGAGCAGTACTTC

size: once
D: NA
J: TRBJ2-1
V: TRBV19
CDR3: CASSITGSSYNEQFF
DNA: TGTGCCAGTAGTATAACAGGGAGCTCCTACAATGAGCAGTTCTTC

size: NA
D: TRBD2
J: TRBJ2-1
V: TRBV4-3
CDR3: CASSQVLAGSEQFF
DNA: TGCGCCAGCAGCCAAGTCCTAGCGGGCAGTGAGCAGTTCTTC

size: NA
D: NA
J: TRBJ2-1
V: TRBV7-9
CDR3: CASSLSGDEQFF
DNA: TGTGCCAGCAGCTTATCAGGGGATGAGCAGTTCTTC

size: few
D: NA
J: TRBJ2-7
V: TRBV27
CDR3: CASSLSGQRGLEQYF
DNA: TGTGCCAGCAGTTTATCGGGGCAGAGAGGCCTCGAGCAGTACTTC

size: NA
D: NA
J: TRBJ2-3
V: TRBV2
CDR3: CASGGDTQYF
DNA: TGTGCCAGCGGCGGAGATACGCAGTATTTT

size: few
D: TRBD1
J: TRBJ1-2
V: TRBV30
CDR3: CAWSPTETGGAYGYTF
DNA: TGTGCCTGGAGTCCCACGGAGACAGGGGGTGCCTATGGCTACACCTTC